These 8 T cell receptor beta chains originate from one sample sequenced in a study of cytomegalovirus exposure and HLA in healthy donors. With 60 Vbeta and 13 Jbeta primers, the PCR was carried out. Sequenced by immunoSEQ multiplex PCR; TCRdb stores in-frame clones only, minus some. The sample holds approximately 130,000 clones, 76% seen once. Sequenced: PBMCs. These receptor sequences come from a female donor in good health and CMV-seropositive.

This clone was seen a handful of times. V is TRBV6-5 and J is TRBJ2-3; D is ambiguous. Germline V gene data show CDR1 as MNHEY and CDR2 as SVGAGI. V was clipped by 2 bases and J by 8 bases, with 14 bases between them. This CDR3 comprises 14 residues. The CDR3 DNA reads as TGTGCCAGCAGTTACACTCTAGAGTCCCTTACGCAGTATTTT. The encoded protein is CASSYTLESLTQYF.

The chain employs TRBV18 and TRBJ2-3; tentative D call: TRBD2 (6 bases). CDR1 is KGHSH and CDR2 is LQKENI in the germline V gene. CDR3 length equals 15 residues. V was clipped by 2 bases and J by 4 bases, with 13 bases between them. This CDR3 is CASSPGREASDTQYF. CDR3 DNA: TGTGCCAGCTCACCAGGCAGGGAGGCTTCAGATACGCAGTATTTT.

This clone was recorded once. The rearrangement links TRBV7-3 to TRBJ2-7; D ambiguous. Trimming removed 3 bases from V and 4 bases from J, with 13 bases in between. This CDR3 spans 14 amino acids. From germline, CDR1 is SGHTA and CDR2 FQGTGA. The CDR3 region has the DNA TGTGCCAGCAGCTTTCTTCAGGTCTCTTACGAGCAGTACTTC. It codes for CASSFLQVSYEQYF.

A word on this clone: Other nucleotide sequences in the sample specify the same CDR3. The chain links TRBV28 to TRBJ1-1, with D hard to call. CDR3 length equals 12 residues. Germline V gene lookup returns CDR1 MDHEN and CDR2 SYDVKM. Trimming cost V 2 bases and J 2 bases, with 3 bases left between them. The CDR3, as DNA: TGTGCCAGCAGTTTAGGCAACACTGAAGCTTTCTTT. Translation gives CASSLGNTEAFF. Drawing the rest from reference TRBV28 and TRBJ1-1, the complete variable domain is DVKVTQSSRYLVKRTGEKVFLECVQDMDHENMFWYRQDPGLGLRLIYFSYDVKMKEKGDIPEGYSVSREKKERFSLILESASTNQTSMYLCASSLGNTEAFFGQGTRLTVV.

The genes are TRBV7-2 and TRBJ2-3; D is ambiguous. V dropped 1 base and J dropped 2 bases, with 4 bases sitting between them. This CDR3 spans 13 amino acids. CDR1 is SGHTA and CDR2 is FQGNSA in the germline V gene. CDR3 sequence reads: CASSLDYTDTQYF. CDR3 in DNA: TGTGCCAGCAGCTTAGACTACACAGATACGCAGTATTTT.

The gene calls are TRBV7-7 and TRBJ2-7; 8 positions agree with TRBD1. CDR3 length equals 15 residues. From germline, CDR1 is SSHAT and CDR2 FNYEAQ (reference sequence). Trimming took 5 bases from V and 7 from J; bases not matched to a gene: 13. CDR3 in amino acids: CASSPTRGQGQEQYF. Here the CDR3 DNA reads TGTGCCAGCAGCCCCACGCGAGGACAGGGTCAAGAGCAGTACTTC. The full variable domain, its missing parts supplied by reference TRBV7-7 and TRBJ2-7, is GAGVSQSPRYKVTKRGQDVTLRCDPISSHATLYWYQQALGQGPEFLTYFNYEAQPDKSGLPSDRFSAERPEGSISTLTIQRTEQRDSAMYRCASSPTRGQGQEQYFGPGTRLTVT.

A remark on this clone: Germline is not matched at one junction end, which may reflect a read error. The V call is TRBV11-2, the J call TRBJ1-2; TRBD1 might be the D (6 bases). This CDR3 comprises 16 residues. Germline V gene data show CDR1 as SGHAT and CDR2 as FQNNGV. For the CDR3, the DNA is TGTGCCAGCAGCTTAGTTGGGGGCACGGGGTCCTATGGCTACACTTTC. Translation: CASSLVGGTGSYGYTF.

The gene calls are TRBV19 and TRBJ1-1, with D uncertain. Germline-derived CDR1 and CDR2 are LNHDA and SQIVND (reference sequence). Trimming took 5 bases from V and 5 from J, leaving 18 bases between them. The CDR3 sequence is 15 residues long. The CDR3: CASSPVGRVGTEAFF. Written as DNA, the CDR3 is TGTGCCAGTAGTCCGGTTGGGCGGGTAGGAACTGAAGCTTTCTTT.